These T cell receptor beta chains were read from a single sample in a study of blood T cell repertoires in COVID-19. The protocol was immunoSEQ multiplex PCR, while the TCRdb copy is restricted to in-frame clones and leaves out a portion. This sample has about 300,000 clones, with around 85% found just once. The sequenced sample consisted of PBMCs or T cells enriched from blood (not recorded which). The receptor set was obtained from a woman aged 50 to 65 who had recovered from COVID-19. Each CDR3 is given with its conserved first and last residue. Fields, in order: J gene, D gene, V gene, clone size, CDR3 DNA, CDR3 protein. The D gene is left open where the match is weak. Size tells how often a clone was seen (once, few, many) or the class of an expanded clone, and some rows leave it out.

TRBJ1-2 - TRBV28 - TGTGCCACCACAGTTAACTATGGCTACACCTTC CATTVNYGYTF
TRBJ1-4 - TRBV6-1 - TGTGCCAGCAGTGAAATTTTTCCGAGGTTAGGTGAAAAACTGTTTTTT CASSEIFPRLGEKLFF
TRBJ2-5 - TRBV28 - TGTGCCAGCAGGCCGACTAGCCAAGAGACCCAGTACTTC CASRPTSQETQYF
TRBJ2-3 - TRBV27 - TGTGCCAGCAGTTTAAAGCGGGCGAGCACAGATACGCAGTATTTT CASSLKRASTDTQYF
TRBJ1-1 - TRBV27 - TGTGCCAGCAGTTATCGTACGGGGGGCGCTGAAGCTTTCTTT CASSYRTGGAEAFF
TRBJ2-5 - TRBV5-6 - TGTGCCAGCAGCTTCGGAGGGCCGGAGGTGACGACCCAGTACTTC CASSFGGPEVTTQYF
TRBJ2-3 TRBD2 TRBV19 - TGTGCCAGTAGTATGGCAGCGGGACCTAGCACAGATACGCAGTATTTT CASSMAAGPSTDTQYF
TRBJ2-1 - TRBV28 few TGTGCCAGCAGCCAGGGCCTAGTGCTGATTTCGAATGAGCAGTTCTTC CASSQGLVLISNEQFF
TRBJ2-5 TRBD1 TRBV6-2/TRBV6-3 - TGTGCCAGCAGTCCGGCAGGGGGCTCGTACCAAGAGACCCAGTACTTC CASSPAGGSYQETQYF
TRBJ2-1 TRBD2 TRBV6-5 - TGTGCCAGCAGTTACTTTTCGGAGCGGGGTTACAATGAGCAGTTCTTC CASSYFSERGYNEQFF
TRBJ1-6 TRBD1 TRBV5-1 - TGCGCCAGCAGCCCGGGACAGAACTATAATTCACCCCTCCACTTT CASSPGQNYNSPLHF
TRBJ2-3 - TRBV19 - TGTGCCAGTAGTATCGGGTTGTTAGGCACAGATACGCAGTATTTT CASSIGLLGTDTQYF
TRBJ2-1 - TRBV7-2 - TGTGCCAGCAGCTTATCAGGGGTAAATGAGCAGTTCTTC CASSLSGVNEQFF
TRBJ1-6 TRBD1 TRBV18 - TGTGCCAGCTCACAGGGACAGGATAATTCACCCCTCCACTTT CASSQGQDNSPLHF
TRBJ2-1 TRBD2 TRBV11-3 - TGTGCCAGCAGCTTCCAACGGGGGGGGTACAATGAGCAGTTCTTC CASSFQRGGYNEQFF
TRBJ2-5 TRBD2 TRBV5-1 - TGCGCCAGCAGCTCTTGGGCGGGAGGGCAAGAGACCCAGTACTTC CASSSWAGGQETQYF
TRBJ1-1 TRBD1 TRBV5-6 - TGTGCCAGCAGCTTGATTGGTCCGGGACAGGGGAGGCTGGGCACTGAAGCTTTCTTT CASSLIGPGQGRLGTEAFF